Listed below are T cell receptor beta chains from one sample, sequenced in a study of shared clonotypes between healthy human individuals. Profiled with immunoSEQ multiplex PCR; TCRdb holds only in-frame clones, not every one. This sample has approximately 2,000,000 clones; 85% to 95% occur once, and the top ten carry 0.3% to 0.45%. The sample consisted of naive CD4+ T cells from PBMCs. The source of these receptors is a man in his late teens or twenties in good health. Some clones in this sample may be carry-over from other donors' samples. Each CDR3 is given with its conserved first and last residue. D genes are given only for firm matches. Only some rows state a clone size, as once, few, many or a class for expanded clones.

. TRBJ1-2 . TRBV5-1 CASSLVPGNYGYTF TGCGCCAGCAGCTTGGTTCCCGGAAACTATGGCTACACCTTC
. TRBJ1-6 . TRBV11-2 CASSLGGYGDSPLHF TGTGCCAGCAGCTTAGGGGGTTATGGTGACTCACCCCTCCACTTT
. TRBJ2-2 . TRBV4-1 CASSLLEGDTGELFF TGCGCCAGCAGCCTATTAGAGGGGGACACCGGGGAGCTGTTTTTT
. TRBJ2-1 once TRBV7-2 CASSKEGGASPFF TGTGCCAGCAGCAAAGAGGGGGGGGCTAGCCCGTTCTTC
TRBD1 TRBJ1-1 . TRBV18 CASSPQTGSNTEAFF TGTGCCAGCTCGCCCCAGACAGGGTCGAACACTGAAGCTTTCTTT
. TRBJ1-3 . TRBV19 CASSNQGPIGNTIYF TGTGCCAGTAGTAATCAGGGGCCTATCGGAAACACCATATATTTT
TRBD2 TRBJ2-2 . TRBV7-8 CASSSRLAGVGGELFF TGTGCCAGCAGCTCGAGACTAGCGGGAGTAGGCGGGGAGCTGTTTTTT
TRBD2 TRBJ2-3 . TRBV28 CASTKIAGEVTDTQYF TGTGCCAGCACCAAAATAGCGGGAGAGGTTACAGATACGCAGTATTTT
. TRBJ2-6 . TRBV27 CASSFRGASGANVLTF TGTGCCAGCAGTTTTAGAGGGGCCTCTGGGGCCAACGTCCTGACTTTC
. TRBJ2-3 . TRBV7-9 CASSYRSLDTDTQYF TGTGCCAGCAGCTATAGGTCTTTAGACACAGATACGCAGTATTTT
TRBD2 TRBJ2-3 . TRBV9 CASSVTSGYTDTQYF TGTGCCAGCAGCGTCACTAGCGGCTACACAGATACGCAGTATTTT
. TRBJ1-2 . TRBV18 CASSGGFGYTF TGTGCCAGCTCGGGGGGATTCGGCTACACCTTC
TRBD2 TRBJ2-1 once TRBV19 CASSLGLAGSVEQFF TGTGCCAGTAGCCTAGGACTAGCGGGGTCGGTTGAGCAGTTCTTC
. TRBJ2-1 . TRBV7-9 CASSLGQAIYNEQFF TGTGCCAGCAGCTTAGGACAAGCTATCTACAATGAGCAGTTCTTC
. TRBJ2-2 . TRBV5-1 CASSLYRMPGELFF TGCGCCAGCAGCTTGTACAGGATGCCCGGGGAGCTGTTTTTT
. TRBJ2-2 . TRBV7-3 CASSKRSETGELFF TGTGCCAGCAGCAAAAGATCAGAAACCGGGGAGCTGTTTTTT
TRBD2 TRBJ2-1 . TRBV18 CASSPRGLAGGSTNEQFF TGTGCCAGCTCACCCCGTGGACTAGCGGGAGGGAGTACGAATGAGCAGTTCTTC
TRBD1 TRBJ2-1 . TRBV5-1 CASSSGDRDTEQFF TGCGCCAGCAGCTCTGGCGACAGGGATACTGAGCAGTTCTTC
TRBD2 TRBJ2-7 . TRBV11-1 CASSLVAGASYEQYF TGTGCCAGCAGCTTAGTAGCGGGGGCCTCCTACGAGCAGTACTTC
. TRBJ1-3 . TRBV2 CASSVEGGGNTIYF TGTGCCAGCAGTGTTGAAGGAGGGGGAAACACCATATATTTT
. TRBJ1-3 . TRBV28 CASSPRFSAGNTIYF TGTGCCAGCAGTCCTAGATTTTCAGCTGGAAACACCATATATTTT
TRBD2 TRBJ2-1 . TRBV7-6 CASSPGVAGEWDEQFF TGTGCCAGCAGCCCCGGGGTAGCGGGAGAGTGGGATGAGCAGTTCTTC
. TRBJ1-4 . TRBV9 CASSPPRGEKLFF TGTGCCAGCAGCCCCCCAAGGGGGGAAAAACTGTTTTTT
. TRBJ1-1 . TRBV19 CASSMRGVDTEAFF TGTGCCAGTAGTATGCGGGGGGTCGACACTGAAGCTTTCTTT
. TRBJ1-1 . TRBV5-4 CASSLGGGNTEAFF TGTGCCAGCAGCTTGGGGGGGGGTAACACTGAAGCTTTCTTT
TRBD2 TRBJ2-1 . TRBV5-4 CASSLVGGRPNPYNEQFF TGTGCCAGCAGCTTGGTAGGCGGGAGGCCTAATCCATACAATGAGCAGTTCTTC
TRBD1 TRBJ1-6 . TRBV4-1 CASSPLGTVGSPLHF TGCGCCAGCAGCCCCTTGGGGACAGTTGGGTCACCCCTCCACTTT
TRBD2 TRBJ2-3 . TRBV5-5 CASSLGLAGEDTQYF TGTGCCAGCAGCTTGGGGCTAGCGGGAGAGGATACGCAGTATTTT
. TRBJ1-1 . TRBV15 CATSRAPRGGDTEAFF TGTGCCACCAGCAGAGCCCCAAGGGGAGGGGACACTGAAGCTTTCTTT
TRBD2 TRBJ2-1 . TRBV5-8 CASSWLAGDLYNEQFF TGTGCCAGCAGCTGGCTAGCGGGAGACCTCTACAATGAGCAGTTCTTC
TRBD1 TRBJ1-2 few TRBV5-4 CASSADRESYGYTF TGTGCCAGCAGCGCCGACAGGGAAAGCTATGGCTACACCTTC
. TRBJ2-2 . TRBV30 CAWSSKRNTGELFF TGTGCCTGGAGCTCGAAGCGGAACACCGGGGAGCTGTTTTTT
. TRBJ1-2 . TRBV19 CASSTEINYGYTF TGTGCCAGTAGTACGGAGATTAACTATGGCTACACCTTC